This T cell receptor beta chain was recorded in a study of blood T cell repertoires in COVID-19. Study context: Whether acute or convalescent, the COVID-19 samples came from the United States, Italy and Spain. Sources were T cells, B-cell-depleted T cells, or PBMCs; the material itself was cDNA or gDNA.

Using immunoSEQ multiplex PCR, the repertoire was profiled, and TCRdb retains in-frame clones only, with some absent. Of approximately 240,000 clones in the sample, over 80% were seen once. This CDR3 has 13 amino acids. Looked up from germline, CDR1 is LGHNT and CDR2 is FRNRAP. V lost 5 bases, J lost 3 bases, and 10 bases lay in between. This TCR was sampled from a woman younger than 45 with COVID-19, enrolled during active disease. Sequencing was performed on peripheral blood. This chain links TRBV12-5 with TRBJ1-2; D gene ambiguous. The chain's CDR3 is CASGPVSYYGYTF. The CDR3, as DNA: TGTGCTAGTGGTCCGGTGTCCTACTATGGCTACACCTTC.